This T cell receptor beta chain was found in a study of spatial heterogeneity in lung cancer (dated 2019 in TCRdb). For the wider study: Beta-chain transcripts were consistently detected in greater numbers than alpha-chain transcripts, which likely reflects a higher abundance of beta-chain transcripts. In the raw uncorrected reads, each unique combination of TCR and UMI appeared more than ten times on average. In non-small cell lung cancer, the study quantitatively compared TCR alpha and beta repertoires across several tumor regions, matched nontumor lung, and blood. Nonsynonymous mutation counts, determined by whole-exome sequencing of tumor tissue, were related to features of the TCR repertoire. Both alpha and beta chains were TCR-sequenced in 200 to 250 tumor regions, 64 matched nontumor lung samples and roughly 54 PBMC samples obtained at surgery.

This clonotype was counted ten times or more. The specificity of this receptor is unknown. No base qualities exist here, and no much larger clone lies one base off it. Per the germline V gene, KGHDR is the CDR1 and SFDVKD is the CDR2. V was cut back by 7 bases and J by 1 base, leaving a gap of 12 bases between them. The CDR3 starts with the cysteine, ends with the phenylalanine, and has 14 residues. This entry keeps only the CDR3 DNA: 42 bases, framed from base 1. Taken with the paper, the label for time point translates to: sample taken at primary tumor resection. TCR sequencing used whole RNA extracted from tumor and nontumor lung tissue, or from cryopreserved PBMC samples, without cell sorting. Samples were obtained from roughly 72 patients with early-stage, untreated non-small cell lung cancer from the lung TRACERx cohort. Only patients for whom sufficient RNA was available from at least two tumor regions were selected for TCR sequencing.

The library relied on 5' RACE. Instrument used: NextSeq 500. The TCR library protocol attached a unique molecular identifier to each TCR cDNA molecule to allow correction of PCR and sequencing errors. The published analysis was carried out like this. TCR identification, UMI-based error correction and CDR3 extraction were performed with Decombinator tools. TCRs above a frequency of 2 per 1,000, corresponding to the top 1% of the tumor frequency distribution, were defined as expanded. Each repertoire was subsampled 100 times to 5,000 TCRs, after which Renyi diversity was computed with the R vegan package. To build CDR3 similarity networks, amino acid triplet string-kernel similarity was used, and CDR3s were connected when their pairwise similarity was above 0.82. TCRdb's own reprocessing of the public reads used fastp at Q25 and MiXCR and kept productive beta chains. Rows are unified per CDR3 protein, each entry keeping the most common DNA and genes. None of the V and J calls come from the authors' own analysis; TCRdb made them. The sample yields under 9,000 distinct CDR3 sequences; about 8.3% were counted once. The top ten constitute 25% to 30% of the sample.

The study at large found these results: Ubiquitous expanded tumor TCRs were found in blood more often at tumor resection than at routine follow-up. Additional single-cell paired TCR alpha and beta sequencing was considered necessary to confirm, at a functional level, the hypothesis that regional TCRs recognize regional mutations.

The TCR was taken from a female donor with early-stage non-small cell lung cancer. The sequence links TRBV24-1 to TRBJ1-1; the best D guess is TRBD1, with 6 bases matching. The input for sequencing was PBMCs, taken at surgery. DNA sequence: TGTGCCACCAGGTCAGGGGAGTCGAACACTGAAGCTTTCTTT. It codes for CATRSGESNTEAFF.